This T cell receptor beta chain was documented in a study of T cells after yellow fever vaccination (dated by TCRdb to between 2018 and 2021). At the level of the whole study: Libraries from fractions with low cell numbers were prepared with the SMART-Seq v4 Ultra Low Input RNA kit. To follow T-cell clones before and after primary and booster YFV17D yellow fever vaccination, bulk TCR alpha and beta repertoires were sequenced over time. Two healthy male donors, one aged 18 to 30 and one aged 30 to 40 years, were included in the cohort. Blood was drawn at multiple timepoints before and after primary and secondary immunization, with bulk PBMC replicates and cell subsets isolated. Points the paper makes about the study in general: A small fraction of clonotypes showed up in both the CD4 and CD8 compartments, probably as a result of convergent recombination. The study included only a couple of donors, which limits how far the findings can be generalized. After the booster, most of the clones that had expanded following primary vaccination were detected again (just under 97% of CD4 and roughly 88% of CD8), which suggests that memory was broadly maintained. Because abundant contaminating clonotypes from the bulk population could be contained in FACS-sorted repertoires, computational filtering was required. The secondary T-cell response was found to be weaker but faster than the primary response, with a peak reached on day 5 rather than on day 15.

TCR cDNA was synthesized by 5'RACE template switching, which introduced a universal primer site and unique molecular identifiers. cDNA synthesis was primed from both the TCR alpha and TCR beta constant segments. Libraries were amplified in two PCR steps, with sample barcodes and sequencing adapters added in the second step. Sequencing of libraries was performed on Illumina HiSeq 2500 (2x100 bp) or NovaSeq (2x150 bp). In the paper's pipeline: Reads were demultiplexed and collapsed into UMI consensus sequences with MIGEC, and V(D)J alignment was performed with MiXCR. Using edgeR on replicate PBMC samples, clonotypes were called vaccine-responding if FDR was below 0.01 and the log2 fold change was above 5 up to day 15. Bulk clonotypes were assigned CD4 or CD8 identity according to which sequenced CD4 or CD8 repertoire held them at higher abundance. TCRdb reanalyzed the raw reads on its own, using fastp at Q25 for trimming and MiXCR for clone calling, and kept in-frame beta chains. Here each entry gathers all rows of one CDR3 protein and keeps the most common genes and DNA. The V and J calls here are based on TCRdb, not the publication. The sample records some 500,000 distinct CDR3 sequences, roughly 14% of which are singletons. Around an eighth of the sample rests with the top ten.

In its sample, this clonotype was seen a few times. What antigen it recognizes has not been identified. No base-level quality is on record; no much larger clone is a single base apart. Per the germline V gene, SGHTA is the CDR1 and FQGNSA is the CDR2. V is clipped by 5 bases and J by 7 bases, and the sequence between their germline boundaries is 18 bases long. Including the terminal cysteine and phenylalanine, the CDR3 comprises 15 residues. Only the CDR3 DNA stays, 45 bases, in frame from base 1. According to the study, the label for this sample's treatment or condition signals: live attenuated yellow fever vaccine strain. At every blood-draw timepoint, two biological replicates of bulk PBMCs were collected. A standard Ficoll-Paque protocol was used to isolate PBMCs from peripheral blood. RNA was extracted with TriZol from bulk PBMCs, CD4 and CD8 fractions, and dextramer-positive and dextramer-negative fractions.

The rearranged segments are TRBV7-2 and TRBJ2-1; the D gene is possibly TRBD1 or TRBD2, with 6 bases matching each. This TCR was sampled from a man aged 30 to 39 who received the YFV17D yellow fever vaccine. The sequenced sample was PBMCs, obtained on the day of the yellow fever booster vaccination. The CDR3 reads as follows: CASSGGGLSRNEQFF. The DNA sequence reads TGTGCCAGCAGCGGTGGGGGGCTTTCCCGTAATGAGCAGTTCTTC.